These 22 T cell receptor beta chains share one sample of origin, sequenced in a study of blood T cell repertoires in COVID-19. Libraries were prepared by immunoSEQ multiplex PCR; TCRdb keeps only in-frame clonotypes and omits some of them. The top ten hold about 3.5% of the sample, which has 180,000 or so clones, around nine tenths seen once. Sequencing was done on a sample of peripheral blood. The receptors shown here come from a man in his 70s with acute or convalescent COVID-19.

V usage is TRBV5-1 and J usage is TRBJ2-5; 10 positions agree with TRBD2. The junction had 12 bases not matched to a gene; V was cut back by 5 bases and J by 5 bases. Germline lookup yields CDR1 SGHRS and CDR2 YFSETQ. The CDR3 has 16 residues. This chain's CDR3 is CASSYGLADLQETQYF. DNA for the CDR3: TGCGCCAGCAGTTATGGACTAGCGGACCTCCAGGAGACCCAGTACTTC.

The rearrangement joins TRBV5-5 to TRBJ2-6; D not resolved. Germline CDR1 is SGHKS and CDR2 is YYEKEE (reference sequence). CDR3 length: 16 residues. Trimming left V 4 bases short and J 1 base short, with 12 bases between. This chain's CDR3 is CASSRVQVSGANVLTF. CDR3 coding DNA: TGTGCCAGCAGCAGAGTCCAGGTTTCTGGGGCCAACGTCCTGACTTTC.

The chain carries TRBV28 and TRBJ1-3; 8 nucleotides align to TRBD1. CDR1 MDHEN and CDR2 SYDVKM come from the germline V gene. After removal of 5 bases from V and 0 bases from J, the junction contained 3 bases not matched to a gene. The CDR3 sequence is 15 residues long. The CDR3 nucleotides read TGTGCCAGCAGTACACAGGGGGGCTCTGGAAACACCATATATTTT. Translation: CASSTQGGSGNTIYF.

The rearrangement uses TRBV7-3 and TRBJ2-2; weak D call: TRBD1 (6 bases). Germline V lookup: CDR1 SGHTA, CDR2 FQGTGA. V gave up 5 bases and J gave up 7 bases, with 14 bases separating them. This CDR3 region has 14 residues. The CDR3 DNA reads TGTGCCAGCAGCACCCACAGGGAAAGCGGGGAGCTGTTTTTT. Translated: CASSTHRESGELFF. The variable domain in full, completed from reference TRBV7-3 and TRBJ2-2, reads GAGVSQTPSNKVTEKGKYVELRCDPISGHTALYWYRQSLGQGPEFLIYFQGTGAADDSGLPNDRFFAVRPEGSVSTLKIQRTERGDSAVYLCASSTHRESGELFFGEGSRLTVL.

The chain links TRBV3-1 (or the pseudogene TRBV3-2) to TRBJ1-3; no firm D call. Per germline, CDR1 LGHDT and CDR2 YNNKEL (reference sequence). CDR3 length: 12 residues. V lost 7 bases to trimming and J lost 4 bases, with 8 bases between them. The CDR3 loop reads CASTSTGNTIYF. The CDR3 coding sequence is TGTGCCAGCACTTCGACAGGAAACACCATATATTTT.

The CDR3 nucleotides read TGCGCCAGCAGCTTGGGACAGGGAAGACGAGAGCAGTTCTTC. It encodes CASSLGQGRREQFF. This chain uses TRBV5-1 with TRBJ2-1; 7 bases align to TRBD1. From germline, CDR1 is SGHRS and CDR2 YFSETQ. J lost 10 bases, V lost 0 bases, and 7 bases had no gene match. This CDR3 is 14 amino acids long.

This chain uses TRBV27 with TRBJ1-2, with TRBD1 matching over 8 bases. From germline, CDR1 is MNHEY and CDR2 SMNVEV (reference sequence). This CDR3 is 14 amino acids long. J gave up 7 bases and V 6 bases, and 10 bases lay outside the gene matches. Here the CDR3 DNA reads TGTGCCAGCAGAACGTACGGACAGGGAGGTGGCTACACCTTC. This sequence encodes CASRTYGQGGGYTF.

This clone was seen just once. The chain is built from TRBV2 and TRBJ1-2; 7 bases agree with TRBD1. CDR1 and CDR2 (germline): SNHLY, FYNNEI. V was pared by 6 bases and J by 8 bases, with 12 bases of the junction left unmatched. This CDR3 contains 14 residues. DNA for the CDR3: TGTGCCAGCAGGGTAGACAGGGCTGTGGAAGGCTACACCTTC. Encoded protein: CASRVDRAVEGYTF.

This chain uses TRBV7-2 with TRBJ2-5; TRBD1 might be the D (6 bases). V was pared by 5 bases and J by 5 bases, with 18 bases between. CDR1 is SGHTA, CDR2 FQGNSA, per germline. This CDR3 contains 15 residues. CDR3 coding DNA: TGTGCCAGCAGCCGGACAGACGTGCTGGAGGAGACCCAGTACTTC. It translates to CASSRTDVLEETQYF.

This chain uses TRBV7-8 with TRBJ2-7; D perhaps matches TRBD1 (5 bases). Per germline, CDR1 SGHVS and CDR2 FQNEAQ. The CDR3 extends over 13 amino acids. V was shortened by 1 base and J by 3 bases, with 7 bases between the two germline ends. The CDR3 region is CASSLGGDYEQYF. The CDR3 DNA sequence: TGTGCCAGCAGCTTAGGGGGCGACTACGAGCAGTACTTC.

The J gene is TRBJ2-5, the V gene TRBV5-1, with D possibly being TRBD1 (5 bases). CDR1 is SGHRS and CDR2 is YFSETQ in the germline V gene. V gave up 3 bases and J gave up 8 bases, with 20 bases separating them. The CDR3 extends over 15 amino acids. CDR3 loop: CASSSQGLGVETQYF. CDR3 in DNA: TGCGCCAGCAGCTCGCAGGGTTTAGGGGTTGAAACCCAGTACTTC.

This clone appeared a few times. V is TRBV7-9 and J is TRBJ1-1; D may be TRBD1 (6 bases). CDR1 and CDR2 (germline): SEHNR, FQNEAQ (reference sequence). V was clipped by 5 bases and J by 6 bases, with 19 bases between them. The CDR3 extends over 15 amino acids. The CDR3 sequence: CASSAERDTTPEAFF. CDR3 DNA sequence: TGTGCCAGCAGCGCGGAACGGGACACCACCCCTGAAGCTTTCTTT.

The rearrangement joins TRBV10-3 to TRBJ2-7, with 12 nucleotides matching TRBD1. V trimming: 7 bases; J trimming: 4 bases; junction bases outside the gene matches: 5. Germline V gene data show CDR1 as ENHRY and CDR2 as SYGVKD. CDR3 length: 14 amino acids. The CDR3 nucleotides are TGTGCCATCACGGAGGGACAGGGGGCTTACGAGCAGTACTTC. Its translation: CAITEGQGAYEQYF.

V and J are TRBV15 and TRBJ2-1, with D perhaps TRBD2 (7 bases). This CDR3 comprises 14 residues. The germline V gene has CDR1 LNHNV and CDR2 YYDKDF (reference sequence). Trimming took off 6 bases at V and 7 bases at J, with 16 bases between the two ends. The CDR3 DNA reads TGTGCCACCAGAAGGGGGGGAGGTCATAATGAGCAGTTCTTC. This gives the protein CATRRGGGHNEQFF.

V and J are TRBV18 and TRBJ2-7, with 7 bases fitting TRBD1. The germline V gene encodes CDR1 KGHSH and CDR2 LQKENI. With 0 bases clipped from V and 8 bases from J, the junction kept 1 base outside the gene matches. The CDR3 is 12 residues long. The CDR3 loop reads CASSPPTGKQYF. The CDR3 DNA reads as TGTGCCAGCTCACCACCGACAGGGAAGCAGTACTTC.

The chain employs TRBV28 and TRBJ2-2; TRBD2 agrees at 8 bases. The CDR3 contains 14 residues. Looked up from germline, CDR1 is MDHEN and CDR2 is SYDVKM. J lost 4 bases, V lost 8 bases, and 6 bases had no gene match. The CDR3 loop is CASGTAGGTGELFF. The CDR3 DNA follows: TGTGCCAGCGGAACGGCGGGGGGCACCGGGGAGCTGTTTTTT.

The V gene is TRBV27, the J gene TRBJ2-2; 11 nucleotides agree with TRBD2. CDR1 is MNHEY and CDR2 is SMNVEV in the germline V gene (reference sequence). The CDR3 length is 14 residues. The V gene end was trimmed by 7 bases and the J gene end by 4 bases; junction bases not matched to a gene: 2. The CDR3 region is CASTGLAVTGELFF. DNA of the CDR3: TGTGCCAGCACGGGACTAGCGGTCACCGGGGAGCTGTTTTTT.

This clone has just one count. The chain employs TRBV11-3 and TRBJ1-4; D is uncertain. This CDR3 spans 14 amino acids. Germline V lookup: CDR1 SGHNT, CDR2 YENEEA. The V end lost 8 bases, the J end lost 7 bases, and 17 bases lay between the germline ends. The CDR3 loop reads CASPPGGLGEKLFF. CDR3 nucleotides: TGTGCCAGCCCCCCGGGAGGGTTGGGTGAAAAACTGTTTTTT.

The J gene is TRBJ2-3, the V gene TRBV20-1, with 13 bases identical to TRBD2. V shed 3 bases and J 4 bases; nucleotides not matched to a gene: 4. CDR1 and CDR2 (germline): DFQATT, SNEGSKA (reference sequence). This CDR3 has 15 amino acids. The CDR3 protein is CSASGGTSGADTQYF. For the CDR3, the DNA is TGCAGTGCTAGTGGGGGGACTAGCGGGGCAGATACGCAGTATTTT.

V and J are TRBV6-6 and TRBJ1-1; D is unresolved. Per the germline V gene, CDR1 is MNHNY and CDR2 is SVGAGI (reference sequence). The CDR3 runs to 13 residues. The V and J ends lost 5 bases and 1 base respectively, with 8 bases between them. The CDR3 coding sequence is TGTGCCAGCAGTCCCCGGGGGAACACTGAAGCTTTCTTT. Translated: CASSPRGNTEAFF.

The J gene is TRBJ1-1, the V gene TRBV7-8; 10 bases map to TRBD1. Germline V gives CDR1 SGHVS, CDR2 FQNEAQ. The CDR3 length is 16 residues. V was pared by 5 bases and J by 1 base, with 7 bases of the junction left unmatched. CDR3 in amino acids: CASSPDRGGRNTEAFF. In nucleotides, the CDR3 is TGTGCCAGCAGCCCGGACAGGGGGGGTCGGAACACTGAAGCTTTCTTT. The full variable domain, in which reference TRBV7-8 and TRBJ1-1 provide the parts outside the CDR3, is GAGVSQSPRYKVAKRGQDVALRCDPISGHVSLFWYQQALGQGPEFLTYFQNEAQLDKSGLPSDRFFAERPEGSVSTLKIQRTQQEDSAVYLCASSPDRGGRNTEAFFGQGTRLTVV.

The rearrangement links TRBV2 to TRBJ2-1; D unclear. Germline values: CDR1 SNHLY, CDR2 FYNNEI. The V end was cut by 6 bases, the J end by 9 bases, with 12 bases between. The CDR3 is 12 residues long. As DNA, the CDR3 is TGTGCCAGCAGAGCCTTCGTAAGTGAGCAGTTCTTC. This codes for CASRAFVSEQFF.